The clone carrying this TCR beta chain was counted at least ten times. These data are taken from a study of response to subunit inactivated influenza vaccine. TCRdb processed the RT-PCR reads anew with MiXCR; each CDR3 protein has one entry. The sample contains 560,000 or so distinct CDR3 sequences, 7.6% of which appear only once. Specimen: PBMCs from blood, collected 23 to 25 months after vaccination. This TCR was recovered from a man in his fifties or sixties who received an inactivated influenza vaccine.

CDR3 loop: CASSLPGQGVYEQYF. Written as DNA, the CDR3 is TGTGCCAGCAGTCTGCCGGGACAGGGAGTGTACGAGCAGTACTTC. V and J are TRBV5-4 and TRBJ2-7, with 9 bases that match TRBD1. There are 15 residues in the CDR3. Unmatched junction bases numbered 10, after V lost 5 bases and J lost 4 bases. Germline V lookup: CDR1 SGHNT, CDR2 YYREEE (reference sequence).